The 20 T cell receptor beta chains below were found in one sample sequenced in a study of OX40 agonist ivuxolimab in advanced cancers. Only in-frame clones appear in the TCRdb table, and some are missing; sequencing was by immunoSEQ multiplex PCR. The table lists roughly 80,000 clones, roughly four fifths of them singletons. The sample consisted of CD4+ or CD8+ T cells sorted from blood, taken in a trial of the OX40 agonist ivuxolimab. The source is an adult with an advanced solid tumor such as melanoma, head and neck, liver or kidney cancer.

CDR3 DNA: TGTGCCAGTAGCCCCAGGGTGCGGCCCGGGGAGCTGTTTTTT. Translation gives CASSPRVRPGELFF. The rearrangement joins TRBV19 to TRBJ2-2, with a weak D call TRBD1 (5 bases). Trimming removed 6 bases from V and 6 bases from J, with 14 bases in between. The germline CDR1 and CDR2 sequences are LNHDA and SQIVND (reference sequence). This CDR3 has 14 residues.

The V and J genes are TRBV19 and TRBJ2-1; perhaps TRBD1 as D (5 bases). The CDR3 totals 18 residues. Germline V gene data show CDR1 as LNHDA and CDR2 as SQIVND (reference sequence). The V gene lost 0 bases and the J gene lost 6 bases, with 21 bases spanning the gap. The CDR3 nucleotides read TGTGCCAGTAGTATAGACCTACCCGCAGGGCGCCCTAGCAATGAGCAGTTCTTC. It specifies CASSIDLPAGRPSNEQFF.

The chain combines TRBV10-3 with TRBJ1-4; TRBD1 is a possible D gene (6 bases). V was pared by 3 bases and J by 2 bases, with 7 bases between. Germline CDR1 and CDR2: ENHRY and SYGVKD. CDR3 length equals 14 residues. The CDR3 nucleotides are TGTGCCATCAGTGAAGGGGGGACTAATGAAAAACTGTTTTTT. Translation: CAISEGGTNEKLFF.

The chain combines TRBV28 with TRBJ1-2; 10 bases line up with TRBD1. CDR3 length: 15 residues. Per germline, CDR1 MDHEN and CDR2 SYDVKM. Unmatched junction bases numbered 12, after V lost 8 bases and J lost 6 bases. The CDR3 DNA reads TGTGCCAGCTCCGACAGGGGGCGTTCGCTTCATGGCTACACCTTC. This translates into CASSDRGRSLHGYTF.

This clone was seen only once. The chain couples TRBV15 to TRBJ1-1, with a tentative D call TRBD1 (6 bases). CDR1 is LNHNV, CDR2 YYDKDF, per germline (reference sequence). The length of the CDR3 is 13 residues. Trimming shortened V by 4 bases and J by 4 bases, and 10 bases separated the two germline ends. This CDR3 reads CATSTGVITEAFF. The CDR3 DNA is TGTGCCACCAGCACAGGGGTTATCACTGAAGCTTTCTTT.

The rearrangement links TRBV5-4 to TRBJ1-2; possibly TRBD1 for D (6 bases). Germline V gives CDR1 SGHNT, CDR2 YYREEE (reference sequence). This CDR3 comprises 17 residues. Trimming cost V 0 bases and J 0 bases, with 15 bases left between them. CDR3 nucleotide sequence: TGTGCCAGCAGCTTGGGAGGGGGGAAACTCGCTAACTATGGCTACACCTTC. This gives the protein CASSLGGGKLANYGYTF.

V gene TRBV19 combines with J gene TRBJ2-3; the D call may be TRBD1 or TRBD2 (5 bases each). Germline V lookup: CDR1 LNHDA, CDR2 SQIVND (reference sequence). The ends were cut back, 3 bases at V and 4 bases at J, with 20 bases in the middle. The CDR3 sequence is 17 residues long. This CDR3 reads CASSIGSNPGAPDTQYF. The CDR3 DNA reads TGTGCCAGTAGTATCGGTTCTAACCCCGGGGCCCCAGATACGCAGTATTTT.

In nucleotides, the CDR3 is TGTGCCACCAGCAGAGGAGAGGCAAGTCCGACGAACACCGGGGAGCTGTTTTTT. Protein product: CATSRGEASPTNTGELFF. The J gene is TRBJ2-2, the V gene TRBV15; D is unclear. The V end lost 1 base, the J end lost 0 bases, and 15 bases lay between the germline ends. Germline CDR1 and CDR2: LNHNV and YYDKDF (reference sequence). The CDR3 covers 18 residues. The full variable domain, rest sourced from reference TRBV15 and TRBJ2-2, is DAMVIQNPRYQVTQFGKPVTLSCSQTLNHNVMYWYQQKSSQAPKLLFHYYDKDFNNEADTPDNFQSRRPNTSFCFLDIRSPGLGDTAMYLCATSRGEASPTNTGELFFGEGSRLTVL.

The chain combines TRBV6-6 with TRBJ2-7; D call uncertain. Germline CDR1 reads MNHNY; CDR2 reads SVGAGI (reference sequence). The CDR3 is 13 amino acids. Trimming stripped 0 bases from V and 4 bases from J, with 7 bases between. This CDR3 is CASSYSREYEQYF. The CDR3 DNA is TGTGCCAGCAGTTACTCTAGAGAATACGAGCAGTACTTC.

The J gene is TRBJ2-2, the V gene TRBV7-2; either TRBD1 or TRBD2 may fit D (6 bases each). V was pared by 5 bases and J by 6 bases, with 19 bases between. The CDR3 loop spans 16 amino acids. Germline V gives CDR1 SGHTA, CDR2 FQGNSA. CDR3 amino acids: CASSPSGGLRSGELFF. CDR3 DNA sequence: TGTGCCAGCAGCCCGAGTGGGGGGCTACGCTCCGGGGAGCTGTTTTTT.

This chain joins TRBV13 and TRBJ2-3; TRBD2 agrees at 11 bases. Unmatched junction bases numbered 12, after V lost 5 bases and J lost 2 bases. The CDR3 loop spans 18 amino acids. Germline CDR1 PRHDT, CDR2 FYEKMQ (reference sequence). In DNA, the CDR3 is TGTGCCAGCAGCCCGCCGCTGACTAGCGGGGTGCTCACAGATACGCAGTATTTT. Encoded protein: CASSPPLTSGVLTDTQYF.

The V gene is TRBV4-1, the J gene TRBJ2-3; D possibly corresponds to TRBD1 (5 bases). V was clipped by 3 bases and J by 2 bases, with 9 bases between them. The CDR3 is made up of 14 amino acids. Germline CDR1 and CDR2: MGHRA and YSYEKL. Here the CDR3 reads CASSQPRATDTQYF. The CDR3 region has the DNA TGCGCCAGCAGCCAGCCCAGGGCCACAGATACGCAGTATTTT.

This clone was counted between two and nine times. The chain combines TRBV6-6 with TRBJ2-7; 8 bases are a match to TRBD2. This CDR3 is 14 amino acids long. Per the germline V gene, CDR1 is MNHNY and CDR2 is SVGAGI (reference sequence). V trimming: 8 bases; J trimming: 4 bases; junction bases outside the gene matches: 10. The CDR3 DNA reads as TGTGCCAGCCCCGGCGGGGGGCCAGCGTACGAGCAGTACGTC. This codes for CASPGGGPAYEQYV.

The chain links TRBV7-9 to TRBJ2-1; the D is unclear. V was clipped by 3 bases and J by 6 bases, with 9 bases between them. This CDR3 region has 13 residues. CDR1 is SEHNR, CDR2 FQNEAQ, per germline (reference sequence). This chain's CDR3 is CASSFGPLNEQFF. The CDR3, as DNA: TGTGCCAGCAGCTTCGGGCCTCTCAATGAGCAGTTCTTC.

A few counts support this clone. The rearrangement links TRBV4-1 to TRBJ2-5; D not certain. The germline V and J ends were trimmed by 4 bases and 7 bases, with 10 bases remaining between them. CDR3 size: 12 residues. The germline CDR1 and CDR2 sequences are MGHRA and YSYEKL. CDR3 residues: CASSPPPGTQYF. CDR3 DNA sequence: TGCGCCAGCAGCCCCCCGCCGGGGACCCAGTACTTC.

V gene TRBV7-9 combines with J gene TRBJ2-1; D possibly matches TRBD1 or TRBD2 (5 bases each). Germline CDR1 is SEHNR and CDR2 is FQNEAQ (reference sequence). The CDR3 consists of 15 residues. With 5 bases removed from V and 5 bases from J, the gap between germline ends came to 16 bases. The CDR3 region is CASSTGTTTHNEQFF. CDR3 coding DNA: TGTGCCAGCAGCACCGGGACGACAACACACAATGAGCAGTTCTTC.

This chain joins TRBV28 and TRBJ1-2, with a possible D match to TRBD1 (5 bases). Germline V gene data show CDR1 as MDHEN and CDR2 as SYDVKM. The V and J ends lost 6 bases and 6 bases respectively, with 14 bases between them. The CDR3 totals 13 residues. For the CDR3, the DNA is TGTGCCAGCAGCCCCGAGGGGACCGATGGCTACACCTTC. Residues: CASSPEGTDGYTF.

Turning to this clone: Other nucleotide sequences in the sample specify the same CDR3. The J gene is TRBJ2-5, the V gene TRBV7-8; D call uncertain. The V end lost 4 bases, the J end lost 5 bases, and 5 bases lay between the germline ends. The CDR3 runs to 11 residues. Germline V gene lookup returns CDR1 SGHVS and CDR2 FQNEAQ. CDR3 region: CASSSMETQYF. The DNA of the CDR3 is TGTGCCAGCAGCTCGATGGAGACCCAGTACTTC.

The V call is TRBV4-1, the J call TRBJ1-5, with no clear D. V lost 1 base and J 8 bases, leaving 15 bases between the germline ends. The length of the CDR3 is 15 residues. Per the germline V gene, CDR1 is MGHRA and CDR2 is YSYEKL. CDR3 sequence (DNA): TGCGCCAGCAGCCAAGGTACCCGGAAGGGTGAGCCCCAGCATTTT. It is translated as CASSQGTRKGEPQHF.

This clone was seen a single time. The CDR3: CAWRASDRAGYGYTF. In DNA, the CDR3 is TGTGCCTGGAGGGCTTCGGACAGGGCGGGCTATGGCTACACCTTC. The chain joins TRBV30 to TRBJ1-2; 8 nucleotides line up with TRBD1. The germline CDR1 and CDR2 sequences are GTSNPN and SVGIG (reference sequence). CDR3 size: 15 residues. After removal of 3 bases from V and 4 bases from J, the junction contained 10 bases not matched to a gene.